These 28 T cell receptor beta chains share one sample of origin, sequenced in a study of cytomegalovirus exposure and HLA in healthy donors. Profiling relied on immunoSEQ multiplex PCR, and the TCRdb table lists in-frame clones only, not all of them. The sample shows some 330,000 clones, roughly 85% of them seen only once. The sample comprised PBMCs. The receptors originated from a woman aged 18-30 years in good health and CMV-seronegative.

The chain carries TRBV7-2 and TRBJ2-7, with TRBD2 as a possible D gene (6 bases). Germline CDR1 and CDR2: SGHTA and FQGNSA. The length of the CDR3 is 15 residues. V was clipped by 1 base and J by 0 bases, with 10 bases between them. CDR3 residues: CASSLDEEGSYEQYF. CDR3 bases: TGTGCCAGCAGCTTAGATGAGGAGGGCTCCTACGAGCAGTACTTC.

Notes on this clone: Different DNA sequences within this sample yield the same CDR3. The J gene is TRBJ2-1, the V gene TRBV27, with 15 bases fitting TRBD2. V lost 4 bases, J lost 2 bases, and 3 bases stayed unmatched. Germline V gene lookup returns CDR1 MNHEY and CDR2 SMNVEV (reference sequence). The CDR3 is 17 amino acids. The CDR3 coding sequence is TGTGCCAGCAGTTCCGGACTAGCGGGAGGGCCCTACAATGAGCAGTTCTTC. This gives the protein CASSSGLAGGPYNEQFF.

The chain recombines TRBV13 with TRBJ1-1; maybe TRBD1 (5 bases). V lost 8 bases to trimming and J lost 1 base, with 11 bases between them. CDR1 is PRHDT, CDR2 FYEKMQ, per germline (reference sequence). The length of the CDR3 is 13 residues. Here the CDR3 reads CASGGRPNTEAFF. CDR3 DNA sequence: TGTGCCAGCGGGGGGAGGCCGAACACTGAAGCTTTCTTT.

The chain links TRBV5-4 to TRBJ1-1; D perhaps matches TRBD1 (5 bases). Trimming took 4 bases from V and 0 from J, leaving 13 bases between them. Germline-derived CDR1 and CDR2 are SGHNT and YYREEE (reference sequence). The CDR3 consists of 15 residues. CDR3 nucleotide sequence: TGTGCCAGCAGCCCCCTGACGGGGGTGAACACTGAAGCTTTCTTT. Its protein is CASSPLTGVNTEAFF.

The rearrangement uses TRBV5-1 and TRBJ2-1; 11 bases match TRBD2. With 1 base clipped from V and 9 bases from J, the junction kept 6 bases outside the gene matches. Germline-derived CDR1 and CDR2 are SGHRS and YFSETQ. This CDR3 is built from 15 residues. CDR3 loop: CASSLPSGRIGEQFF. CDR3 DNA sequence: TGCGCCAGCAGCTTGCCTAGCGGGAGGATTGGTGAGCAGTTCTTC.

The CDR3 sequence is CASSQTPGQGLNYGYTF. The CDR3 bases are TGCGCCAGCAGCCAAACCCCAGGACAGGGGCTTAACTATGGCTACACCTTC. The chain couples TRBV4-1 to TRBJ1-2, with 9 nucleotides matching TRBD1. The ends lost 2 bases at V and 1 base at J; junction bases unmatched: 8. The V gene's germline CDR1 is MGHRA and CDR2 YSYEKL. The CDR3 runs to 17 residues.

This clone showed up just once. V gene TRBV29-1 combines with J gene TRBJ2-1, with TRBD2 matching over 9 bases. This CDR3 is 15 amino acids long. Per germline, CDR1 SQVTM and CDR2 ANQGSEA. J lost 8 bases, V lost 0 bases, and 8 bases had no gene match. DNA for the CDR3: TGCAGCGTTGAAGATCCGGCTAGCGGGATGTATGAGCAGTTCTTC. Its translation is CSVEDPASGMYEQFF.

For the CDR3, the DNA is TGTGCCAGCAGCTTAGCTACAGATAGCAATCAGCCCCAGCATTTT. Translation: CASSLATDSNQPQHF. The chain uses TRBV7-6 and TRBJ1-5; D call uncertain. CDR3 length equals 15 residues. V dropped 0 bases and J dropped 0 bases, with 6 bases sitting between them. Germline V gene data show CDR1 as SGHVS and CDR2 as FNYEAQ.

A few counts support this clone. The V and J genes are TRBV6-5 and TRBJ2-3, with TRBD2 matching 9 bases. Germline V gene sequence: CDR1 MNHEY, CDR2 SVGAGI. This CDR3 spans 11 amino acids. J gave up 14 bases and V 4 bases, and 4 bases lay outside the gene matches. CDR3 nucleotide sequence: TGTGCCAGCAGTTCGGCGGGAGGGTGGTATTTT. Translated: CASSSAGGWYF.

This clone was recorded only once. The chain carries TRBV4-3 and TRBJ1-4, with 8 bases lining up with TRBD1. Looked up from germline, CDR1 is LGHNA and CDR2 is YSLEER. This CDR3 has 15 residues. Trimming cost V 4 bases and J 1 base; bases outside gene matches: 2. This chain's CDR3 is CASSPDRGTNEKLFF. The DNA of the CDR3 is TGCGCCAGCAGCCCCGACAGGGGAACTAATGAAAAACTGTTTTTT.

This clone was picked up a small number of times. This sequence joins TRBV18 and TRBJ1-3; the match to TRBD1 covers 7 bases. V was pared by 4 bases and J by 0 bases, with 9 bases of the junction left unmatched. The CDR3 runs 17 residues. CDR1 and CDR2 (germline): KGHSH, LQKENI. CDR3 loop: CASSLGQVKSSGNTIYF. The CDR3 DNA reads TGTGCCAGCTCACTAGGACAGGTGAAGAGCTCTGGAAACACCATATATTTT.

CDR3: CSAGEGGQPQHF. The CDR3 nucleotides read TGCAGCGCAGGGGAAGGAGGACAGCCCCAGCATTTT. The chain joins TRBV29-1 to TRBJ1-5; D perhaps matches TRBD1 (6 bases). V was trimmed by 7 bases and J by 7 bases, leaving 14 bases between them. The length of the CDR3 is 12 residues. CDR1 is SQVTM, CDR2 ANQGSEA, per germline. Combining the CDR3 with reference TRBV29-1 and TRBJ1-5 gives the whole variable domain SAVISQKPSRDICQRGTSLTIQCQVDSQVTMMFWYRQQPGQSLTLIATANQGSEATYESGFVIDKFPISRPNLTFSTLTVSNMSPEDSSIYLCSAGEGGQPQHFGDGTRLSIL.

The chain combines TRBV28 with TRBJ2-7; 12 nucleotides align to TRBD2. The trim removed 7 bases at V and 5 bases at J, leaving 6 bases unmatched. Germline lookup yields CDR1 MDHEN and CDR2 SYDVKM. CDR3 length: 14 amino acids. The CDR3: CASKTSGRFNEQYF. The CDR3 bases are TGTGCCAGCAAAACTAGCGGGAGGTTCAACGAGCAGTACTTC. Looking up the rest from reference TRBV28 and TRBJ2-7 gives the full variable domain: DVKVTQSSRYLVKRTGEKVFLECVQDMDHENMFWYRQDPGLGLRLIYFSYDVKMKEKGDIPEGYSVSREKKERFSLILESASTNQTSMYLCASKTSGRFNEQYFGPGTRLTVT.

This chain links TRBV27 with TRBJ2-1; 7 bases match TRBD2. Germline CDR1 is MNHEY and CDR2 is SMNVEV (reference sequence). The CDR3 totals 16 residues. V lost 1 base to trimming and J lost 4 bases; unmatched junction nucleotides: 7. CDR3 DNA: TGTGCCAGCAGTTTATTTTCCAGCGGGACGTACAATGAGCAGTTCTTC. It specifies CASSLFSSGTYNEQFF.

The CDR3 here is CSVAGGDEKLFF. The CDR3 bases are TGCAGCGTTGCCGGGGGTGATGAAAAACTGTTTTTT. The chain is built from TRBV29-1 and TRBJ1-4; D perhaps matches TRBD1 (5 bases). CDR3 size: 12 residues. The V gene lost 4 bases and the J gene lost 6 bases, with 9 bases spanning the gap. CDR1 is SQVTM and CDR2 is ANQGSEA in the germline V gene.

The V gene is TRBV7-2, the J gene TRBJ1-2; weak D call: TRBD1 (5 bases). V dropped 5 bases and J dropped 5 bases, with 12 bases sitting between them. Germline lookup yields CDR1 SGHTA and CDR2 FQGNSA. The CDR3 is made up of 13 amino acids. The CDR3 protein is CASSTGTGYGYTF. For the CDR3, the DNA is TGTGCCAGCAGCACCGGGACTGGGTATGGCTACACCTTC.

The chain combines TRBV7-8 with TRBJ2-1, with D maybe TRBD2 (6 bases). Germline V gene lookup returns CDR1 SGHVS and CDR2 FQNEAQ. V gave up 3 bases and J gave up 8 bases, with 17 bases separating them. CDR3 length equals 15 residues. CDR3: CASSFGTDFGHEQFF. CDR3 DNA: TGTGCCAGCAGCTTCGGGACTGATTTTGGCCATGAGCAGTTCTTC.

J is TRBJ1-4 and V is TRBV2, with 9 bases identical to TRBD1. CDR3 length equals 15 residues. Per germline, CDR1 SNHLY and CDR2 FYNNEI. Trimming took 6 bases from V and 8 from J; bases not matched to a gene: 10. CDR3: CASSLVQGAREKLFF. CDR3 in DNA: TGTGCCAGCAGCCTAGTACAGGGGGCTCGGGAAAAACTGTTTTTT. The entire variable domain, with the rest obtained from reference TRBV2 and TRBJ1-4, is as follows: EPEVTQTPSHQVTQMGQEVILRCVPISNHLYFYWYRQILGQKVEFLVSFYNNEISEKSEIFDDQFSVERPDGSNFTLKIRSTKLEDSAMYFCASSLVQGAREKLFFGSGTQLSVL.

The genes are TRBV27 and TRBJ1-4, with 7 bases identical to TRBD1. CDR3 size: 14 residues. J was trimmed by 8 bases and V by 4 bases; bases with no gene match: 7. Per the germline V gene, CDR1 is MNHEY and CDR2 is SMNVEV (reference sequence). CDR3 DNA: TGTGCCAGCAGTTCTACAGGGGCGGGGGAAAAACTGTTTTTT. Protein product: CASSSTGAGEKLFF.

The chain links TRBV28 to TRBJ2-1; 10 nucleotides line up with TRBD2. CDR1 and CDR2 (germline): MDHEN, SYDVKM. The V and J ends lost 7 bases and 4 bases, in that order; junction bases with no gene match: 10. The CDR3 length is 16 residues. The DNA of the CDR3 is TGTGCCAGCATTTTTGGCACTAGCGGGACTTACAATGAGCAGTTCTTC. Residues: CASIFGTSGTYNEQFF. The complete variable domain, with remaining parts taken from reference TRBV28 and TRBJ2-1, reads DVKVTQSSRYLVKRTGEKVFLECVQDMDHENMFWYRQDPGLGLRLIYFSYDVKMKEKGDIPEGYSVSREKKERFSLILESASTNQTSMYLCASIFGTSGTYNEQFFGPGTRLTVL.

In the case of this clone: Because it lacks the conserved phenylalanine or tryptophan at the end, this CDR3 is likely a read error. Because the CDR3's place on the DNA is in doubt, the DNA is left out and the CDR3 is given as listed by TCRdb. This chain uses TRBV6-5 with TRBJ1-1. Germline lookup yields CDR1 MNHEY and CDR2 SVGAGI. The CDR3 length equals 10 residues, ends included. The CDR3 reads CASSLAVPEI.

This rearrangement joins TRBV5-1 to TRBJ2-5, with TRBD1 matching 8 bases. J was trimmed by 7 bases and V by 0 bases; bases with no gene match: 8. Germline CDR1 and CDR2: SGHRS and YFSETQ. The CDR3 is made up of 15 amino acids. This CDR3 is CASSLDRGFDVTQYF. The DNA for the CDR3 is TGCGCCAGCAGCTTGGACAGGGGGTTTGACGTGACCCAGTACTTC.

CDR3 in DNA: TGTGCCAGCAGTGGGGACTCACCTAACTATGGCTACACCTTC. Its translation: CASSGDSPNYGYTF. The V call is TRBV2, the J call TRBJ1-2; D possibly corresponds to TRBD1 (5 bases). The CDR3 is 14 residues long. Germline CDR1 and CDR2: SNHLY and FYNNEI. The germline V and J ends were trimmed by 4 bases and 0 bases, with 9 bases remaining between them.

This clone was observed a handful of times. The chain uses TRBV19 and TRBJ1-1; maybe TRBD1 (6 bases). The CDR3 extends over 16 amino acids. Germline V gene sequence: CDR1 LNHDA, CDR2 SQIVND (reference sequence). Trimming removed 6 bases from V and 2 bases from J, with 19 bases in between. Here the CDR3 reads CASRRDRPTINTEAFF. DNA of the CDR3: TGTGCCAGTAGAAGAGACAGGCCTACTATAAACACTGAAGCTTTCTTT.

V and J are TRBV7-9 and TRBJ2-7; the match to TRBD2 covers 7 bases. There are 13 residues in the CDR3. Trimming took 5 bases from V and 6 from J; bases not matched to a gene: 7. Germline V gives CDR1 SEHNR, CDR2 FQNEAQ (reference sequence). CDR3 sequence: CASSPPGGGEQYF. The CDR3 DNA sequence: TGTGCCAGCAGCCCCCCTGGGGGGGGCGAGCAGTACTTC.

The chain joins TRBV12-5 to TRBJ1-2; 7 bases agree with TRBD1. The germline gives CDR1 LGHNT, CDR2 FRNRAP. The ends lost 4 bases at V and 1 base at J; junction bases unmatched: 3. This CDR3 has 14 residues. The CDR3 is CASGSDRDNYGYTF. CDR3 nucleotides: TGTGCTAGTGGTTCTGACAGGGATAACTATGGCTACACCTTC. The full variable domain, its missing parts supplied by reference TRBV12-5 and TRBJ1-2, is DARVTQTPRHKVTEMGQEVTMRCQPILGHNTVFWYRQTMMQGLELLAYFRNRAPLDDSGMPKDRFSAEMPDATLATLKIQPSEPRDSAVYFCASGSDRDNYGYTFGSGTRLTVV.

This clone has more than one count but fewer than ten. The same CDR3 arises from other DNA sequences in this sample as well. The chain combines TRBV5-1 with TRBJ2-3; 9 positions agree with TRBD1. Per germline, CDR1 SGHRS and CDR2 YFSETQ. This CDR3 has 15 residues. With 0 bases clipped from V and 3 bases from J, the junction kept 2 bases outside the gene matches. The CDR3 loop is CASSLDGQGTDTQYF. The DNA of the CDR3 is TGCGCCAGCAGCTTGGATGGACAGGGGACAGATACGCAGTATTTT.

The chain is built from TRBV4-2 and TRBJ2-7, with TRBD2 matching 10 bases. Germline CDR1 reads LGHNA; CDR2 reads YNFKEQ. CDR3 size: 16 residues. V gave up 0 bases and J gave up 4 bases; unmatched junction bases: 6. CDR3 nucleotide sequence: TGTGCCAGCAGCCAAGAGGCTAGCGGGAGTTCGTACGAGCAGTACTTC. This codes for CASSQEASGSSYEQYF.